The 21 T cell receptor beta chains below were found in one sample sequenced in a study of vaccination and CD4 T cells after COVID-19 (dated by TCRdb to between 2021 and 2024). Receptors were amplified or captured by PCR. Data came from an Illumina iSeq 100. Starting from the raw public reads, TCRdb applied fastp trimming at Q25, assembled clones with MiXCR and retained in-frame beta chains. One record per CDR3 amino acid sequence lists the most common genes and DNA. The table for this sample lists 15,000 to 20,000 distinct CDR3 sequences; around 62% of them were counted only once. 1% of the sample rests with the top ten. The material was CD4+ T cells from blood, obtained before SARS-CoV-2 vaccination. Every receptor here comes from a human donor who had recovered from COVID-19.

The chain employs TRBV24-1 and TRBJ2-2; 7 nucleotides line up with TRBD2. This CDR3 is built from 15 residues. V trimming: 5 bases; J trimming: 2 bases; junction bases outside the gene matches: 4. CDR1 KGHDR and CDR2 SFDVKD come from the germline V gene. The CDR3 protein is CATSGRAGNTGELFF. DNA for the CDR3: TGTGCCACCAGTGGTAGAGCGGGAAACACCGGGGAGCTGTTTTTT.

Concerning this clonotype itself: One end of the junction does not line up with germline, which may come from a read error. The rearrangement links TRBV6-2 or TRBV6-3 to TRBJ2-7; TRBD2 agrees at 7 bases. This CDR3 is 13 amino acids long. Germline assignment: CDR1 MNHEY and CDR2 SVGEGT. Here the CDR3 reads CASSYSFTSGNHF. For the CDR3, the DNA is TGTGCCAGCAGTTACTCGTTTACGAGCGGGAATCACTTC.

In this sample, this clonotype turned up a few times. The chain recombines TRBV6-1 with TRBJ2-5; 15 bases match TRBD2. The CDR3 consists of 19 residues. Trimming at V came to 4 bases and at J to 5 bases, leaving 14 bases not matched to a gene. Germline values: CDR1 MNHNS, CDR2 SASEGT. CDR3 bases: TGTGCCAGCAGTGCAGGGTTTTGGACTAGCGGGAGGGGTGGGGAGACCCAGTACTTC. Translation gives CASSAGFWTSGRGGETQYF.

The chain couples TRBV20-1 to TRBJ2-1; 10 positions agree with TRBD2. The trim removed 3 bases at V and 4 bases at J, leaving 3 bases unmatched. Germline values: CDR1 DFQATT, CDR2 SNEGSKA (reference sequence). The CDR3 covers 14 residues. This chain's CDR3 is CSASSGRRYNEQFF. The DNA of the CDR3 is TGCAGTGCTAGTAGCGGGAGGAGGTACAATGAGCAGTTCTTC.

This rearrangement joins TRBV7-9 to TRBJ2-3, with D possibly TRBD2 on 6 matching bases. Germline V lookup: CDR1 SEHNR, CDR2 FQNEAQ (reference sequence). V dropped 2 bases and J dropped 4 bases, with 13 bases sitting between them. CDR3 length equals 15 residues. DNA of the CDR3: TGTGCCAGCAGCTTACGGGACGCGGGACCAGATACGCAGTATTTT. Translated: CASSLRDAGPDTQYF.

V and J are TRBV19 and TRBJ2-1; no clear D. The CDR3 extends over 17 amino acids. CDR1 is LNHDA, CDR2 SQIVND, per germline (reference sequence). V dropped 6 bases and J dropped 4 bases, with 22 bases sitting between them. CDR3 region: CASSKLEAAIPYNEQFF. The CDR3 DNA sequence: TGTGCCAGTAGCAAATTAGAGGCTGCCATCCCGTACAATGAGCAGTTCTTC.

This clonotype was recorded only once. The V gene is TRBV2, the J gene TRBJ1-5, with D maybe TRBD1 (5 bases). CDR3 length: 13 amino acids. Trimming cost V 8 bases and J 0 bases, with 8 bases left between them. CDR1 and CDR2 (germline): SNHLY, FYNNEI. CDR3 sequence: CASQGDSNQPQHF. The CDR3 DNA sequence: TGTGCCAGCCAGGGAGATAGCAATCAGCCCCAGCATTTT. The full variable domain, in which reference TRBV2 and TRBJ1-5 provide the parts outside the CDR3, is EPEVTQTPSHQVTQMGQEVILRCVPISNHLYFYWYRQILGQKVEFLVSFYNNEISEKSEIFDDQFSVERPDGSNFTLKIRSTKLEDSAMYFCASQGDSNQPQHFGDGTRLSIL.

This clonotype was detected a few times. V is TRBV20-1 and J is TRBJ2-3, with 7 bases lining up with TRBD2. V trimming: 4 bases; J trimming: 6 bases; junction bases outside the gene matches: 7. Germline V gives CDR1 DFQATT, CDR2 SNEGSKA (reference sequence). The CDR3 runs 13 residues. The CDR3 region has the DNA TGCAGTGCTACTAAAATACTAGCGGATACGCAGTATTTT. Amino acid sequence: CSATKILADTQYF.

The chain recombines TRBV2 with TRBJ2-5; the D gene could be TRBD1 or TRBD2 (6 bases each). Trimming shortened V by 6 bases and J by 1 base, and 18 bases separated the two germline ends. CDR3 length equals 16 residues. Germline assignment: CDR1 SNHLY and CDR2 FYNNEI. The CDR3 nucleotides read TGTGCCAGCAGGGGATTCGTGAGGGGGGTCCAAGAGACCCAGTACTTC. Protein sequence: CASRGFVRGVQETQYF. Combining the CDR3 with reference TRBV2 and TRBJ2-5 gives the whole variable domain EPEVTQTPSHQVTQMGQEVILRCVPISNHLYFYWYRQILGQKVEFLVSFYNNEISEKSEIFDDQFSVERPDGSNFTLKIRSTKLEDSAMYFCASRGFVRGVQETQYFGPGTRLLVL.

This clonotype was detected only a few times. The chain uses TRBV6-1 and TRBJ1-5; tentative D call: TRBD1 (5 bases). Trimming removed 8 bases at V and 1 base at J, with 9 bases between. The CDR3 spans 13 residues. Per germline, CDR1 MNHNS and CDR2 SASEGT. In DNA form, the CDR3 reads TGTGCCAGCGGGGACCGGAGCAATCAGCCCCAGCATTTT. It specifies CASGDRSNQPQHF.

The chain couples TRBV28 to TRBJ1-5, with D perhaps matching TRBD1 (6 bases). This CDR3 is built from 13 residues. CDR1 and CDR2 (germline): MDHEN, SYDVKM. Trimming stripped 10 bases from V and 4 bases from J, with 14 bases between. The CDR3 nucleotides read TGTGCCACTGGGGGCCACCTTAATCAGCCCCAGCATTTT. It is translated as CATGGHLNQPQHF.

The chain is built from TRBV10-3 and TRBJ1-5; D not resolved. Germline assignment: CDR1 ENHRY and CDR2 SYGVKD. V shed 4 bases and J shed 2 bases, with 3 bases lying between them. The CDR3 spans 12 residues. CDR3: CAISGGNQPQHF. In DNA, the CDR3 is TGTGCCATCAGTGGTGGCAATCAGCCCCAGCATTTT.

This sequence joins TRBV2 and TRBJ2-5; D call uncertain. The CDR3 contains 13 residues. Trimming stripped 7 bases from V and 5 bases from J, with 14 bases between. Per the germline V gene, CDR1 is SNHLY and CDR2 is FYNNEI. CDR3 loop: CASKKGWRETQYF. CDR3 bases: TGTGCCAGCAAGAAGGGTTGGCGGGAGACCCAGTACTTC.

The CDR3 loop is CASRLLQGAGGYTF. For the CDR3, the DNA is TGTGCCAGCAGATTACTACAGGGGGCGGGCGGCTACACCTTC. The rearrangement links TRBV6-5 to TRBJ1-2, with TRBD1 identical over 9 bases. After removal of 6 bases from V and 8 bases from J, the junction contained 10 bases not matched to a gene. CDR3 length: 14 amino acids. Looked up from germline, CDR1 is MNHEY and CDR2 is SVGAGI.

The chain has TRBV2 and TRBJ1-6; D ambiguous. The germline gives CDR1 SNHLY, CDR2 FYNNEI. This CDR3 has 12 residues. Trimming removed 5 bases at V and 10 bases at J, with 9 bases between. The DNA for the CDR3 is TGTGCCAGCAGTTCCCTTGGATCACCCCTCCACTTT. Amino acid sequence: CASSSLGSPLHF.

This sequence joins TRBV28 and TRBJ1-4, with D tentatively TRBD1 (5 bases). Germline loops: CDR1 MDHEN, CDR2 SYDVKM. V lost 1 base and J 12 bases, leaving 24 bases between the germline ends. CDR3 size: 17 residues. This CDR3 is CASSLFQSRDGTYELFF. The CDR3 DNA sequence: TGTGCCAGCAGTTTATTTCAGTCCCGGGACGGAACTTACGAACTGTTTTTT.

The CDR3 is CAISAGNEQFF. CDR3 nucleotides: TGTGCCATCAGTGCAGGAAATGAGCAGTTCTTC. The chain employs TRBV10-3 and TRBJ2-1; D is uncertain. This CDR3 spans 11 amino acids. Trimming left V 4 bases short and J 7 bases short, with 5 bases between. Germline CDR1 and CDR2: ENHRY and SYGVKD.

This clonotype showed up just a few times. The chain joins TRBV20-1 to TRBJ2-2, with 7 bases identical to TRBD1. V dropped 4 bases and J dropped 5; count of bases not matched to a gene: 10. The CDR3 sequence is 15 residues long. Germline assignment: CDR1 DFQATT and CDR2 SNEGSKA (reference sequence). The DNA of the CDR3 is TGCAGTGCTATAGAGACAGGGCGTGGAACCGGGGAGCTGTTTTTT. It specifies CSAIETGRGTGELFF.

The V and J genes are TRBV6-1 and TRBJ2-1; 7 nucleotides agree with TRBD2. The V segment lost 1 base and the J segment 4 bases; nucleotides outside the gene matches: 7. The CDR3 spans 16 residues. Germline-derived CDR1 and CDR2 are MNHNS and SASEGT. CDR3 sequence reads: CASSEEAYGGYNEQFF. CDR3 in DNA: TGTGCCAGCAGTGAAGAGGCGTACGGGGGGTACAATGAGCAGTTCTTC.

The CDR3 coding sequence is TGCAGCGTTGAAGATCCGGGGGCACTAGCTAACTATGGCTACACCTTC. Translated: CSVEDPGALANYGYTF. The chain recombines TRBV29-1 with TRBJ1-2; D possibly corresponds to TRBD1 (6 bases). CDR3 length: 16 residues. In germline, CDR1 is SQVTM, CDR2 ANQGSEA. Trimming removed 0 bases from V and 0 bases from J, with 14 bases in between.

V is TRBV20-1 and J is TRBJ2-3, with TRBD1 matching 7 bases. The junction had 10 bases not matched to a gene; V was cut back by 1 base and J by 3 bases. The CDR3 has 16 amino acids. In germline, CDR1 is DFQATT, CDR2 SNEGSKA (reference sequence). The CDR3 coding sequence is TGCAGTGCTAGAGGAGGGAAGGGGGCGCGGACAGATACGCAGTATTTT. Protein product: CSARGGKGARTDTQYF.